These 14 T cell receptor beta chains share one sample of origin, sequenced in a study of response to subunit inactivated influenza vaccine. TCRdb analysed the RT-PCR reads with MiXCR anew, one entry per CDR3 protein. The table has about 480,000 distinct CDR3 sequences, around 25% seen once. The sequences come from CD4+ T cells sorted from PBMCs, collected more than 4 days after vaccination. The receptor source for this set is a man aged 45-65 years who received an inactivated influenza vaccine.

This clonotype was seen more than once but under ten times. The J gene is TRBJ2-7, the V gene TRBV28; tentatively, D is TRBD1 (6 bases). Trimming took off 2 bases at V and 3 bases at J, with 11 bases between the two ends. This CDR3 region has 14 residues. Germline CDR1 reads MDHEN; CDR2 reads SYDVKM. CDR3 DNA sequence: TGTGCCAGCAGTTTAAGTGGACAGTTCTACGAGCAGTACTTC. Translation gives CASSLSGQFYEQYF.

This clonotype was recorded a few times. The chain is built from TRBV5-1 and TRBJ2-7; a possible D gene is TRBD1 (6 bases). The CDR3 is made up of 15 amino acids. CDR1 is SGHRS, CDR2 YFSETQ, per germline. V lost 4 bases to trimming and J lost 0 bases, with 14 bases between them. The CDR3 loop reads CASSAAGAGSYEQYF. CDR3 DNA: TGCGCCAGCAGCGCCGCAGGGGCGGGCTCCTACGAGCAGTACTTC.

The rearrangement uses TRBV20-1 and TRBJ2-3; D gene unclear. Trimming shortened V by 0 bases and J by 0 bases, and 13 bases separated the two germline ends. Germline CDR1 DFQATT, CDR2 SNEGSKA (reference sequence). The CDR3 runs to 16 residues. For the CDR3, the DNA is TGCAGTGCTAGAGATCCCTGGCGGAGCAGCACAGATACGCAGTATTTT. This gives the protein CSARDPWRSSTDTQYF.

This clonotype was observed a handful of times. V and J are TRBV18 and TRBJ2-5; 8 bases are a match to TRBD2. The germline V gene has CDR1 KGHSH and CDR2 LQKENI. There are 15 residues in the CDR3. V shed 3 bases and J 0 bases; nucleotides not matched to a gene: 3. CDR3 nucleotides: TGTGCCAGCTCACCTCGGGGGGGAAACCAAGAGACCCAGTACTTC. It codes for CASSPRGGNQETQYF.

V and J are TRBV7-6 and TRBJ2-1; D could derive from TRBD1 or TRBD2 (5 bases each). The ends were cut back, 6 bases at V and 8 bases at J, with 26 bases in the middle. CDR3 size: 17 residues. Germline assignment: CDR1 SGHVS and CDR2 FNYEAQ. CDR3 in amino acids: CASRPGRGKGTSYEQFF. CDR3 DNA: TGTGCCAGCAGACCGGGACGGGGTAAGGGTACAAGTTATGAGCAGTTCTTC.

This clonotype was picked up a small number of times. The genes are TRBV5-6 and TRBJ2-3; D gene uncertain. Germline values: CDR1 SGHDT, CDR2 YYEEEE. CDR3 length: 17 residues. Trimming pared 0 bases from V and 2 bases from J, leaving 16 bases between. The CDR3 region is CASSLASQLKFTDTQYF. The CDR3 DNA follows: TGTGCCAGCAGCTTGGCGTCCCAGCTTAAGTTCACAGATACGCAGTATTTT.

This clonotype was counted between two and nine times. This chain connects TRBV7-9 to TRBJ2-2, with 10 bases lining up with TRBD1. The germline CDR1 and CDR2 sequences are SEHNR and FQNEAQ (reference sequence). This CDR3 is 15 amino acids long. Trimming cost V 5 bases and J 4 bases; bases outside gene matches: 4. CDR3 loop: CASSVRDRGTGELFF. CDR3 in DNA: TGTGCCAGCAGCGTCCGGGACAGGGGCACCGGGGAGCTGTTTTTT.

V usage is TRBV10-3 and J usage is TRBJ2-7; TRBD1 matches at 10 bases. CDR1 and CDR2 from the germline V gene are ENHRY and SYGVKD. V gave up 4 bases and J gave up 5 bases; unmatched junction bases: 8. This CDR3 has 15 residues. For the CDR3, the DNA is TGTGCCATCAGTGGACGGGGACAGGGGTTCAACGAGCAGTACTTC. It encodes CAISGRGQGFNEQYF.

CDR3 coding DNA: TGTGCCATCAGTGTGGAGCGGGAGCCCAACAATGAGCAGTTCTTC. This translates into CAISVEREPNNEQFF. The gene calls are TRBV10-3 and TRBJ2-1; 8 nucleotides align to TRBD2. J was trimmed by 5 bases and V by 4 bases; bases with no gene match: 7. The germline V gene has CDR1 ENHRY and CDR2 SYGVKD. The CDR3 extends over 15 amino acids.

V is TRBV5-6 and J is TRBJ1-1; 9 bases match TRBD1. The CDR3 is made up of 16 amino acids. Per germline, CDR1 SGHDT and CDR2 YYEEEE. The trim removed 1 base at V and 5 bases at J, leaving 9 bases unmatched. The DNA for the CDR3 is TGTGCCAGCAGCTTGCTACGGGACAGGGTAGGGACTGAAGCTTTCTTT. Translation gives CASSLLRDRVGTEAFF.

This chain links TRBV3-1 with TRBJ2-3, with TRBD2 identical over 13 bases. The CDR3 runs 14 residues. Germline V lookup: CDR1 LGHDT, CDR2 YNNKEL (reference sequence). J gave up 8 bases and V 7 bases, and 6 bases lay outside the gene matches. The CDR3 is CASKLAGGASTQYF. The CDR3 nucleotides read TGTGCCAGCAAACTAGCGGGGGGGGCGAGTACGCAGTATTTT.

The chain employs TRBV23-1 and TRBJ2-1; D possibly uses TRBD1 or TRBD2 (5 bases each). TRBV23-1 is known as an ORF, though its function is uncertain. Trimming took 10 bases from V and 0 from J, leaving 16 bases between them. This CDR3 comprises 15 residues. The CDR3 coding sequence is TGCGCCATGCTCAGGGACGGAAGCTCCTACAATGAGCAGTTCTTC. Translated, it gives CAMLRDGSSYNEQFF.

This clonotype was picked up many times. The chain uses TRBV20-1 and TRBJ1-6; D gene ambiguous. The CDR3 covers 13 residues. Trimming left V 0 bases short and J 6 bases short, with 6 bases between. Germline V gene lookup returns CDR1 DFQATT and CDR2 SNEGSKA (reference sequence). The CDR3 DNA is TGCAGTGCTAGAGACTCGGCTAATTCACCCCTCCACTTT. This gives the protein CSARDSANSPLHF.

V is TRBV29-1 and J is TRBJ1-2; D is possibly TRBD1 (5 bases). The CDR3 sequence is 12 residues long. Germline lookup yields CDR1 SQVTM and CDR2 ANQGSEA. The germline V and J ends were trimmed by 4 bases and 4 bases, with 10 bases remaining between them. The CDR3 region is CSVGQGPYGYTF. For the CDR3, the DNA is TGCAGCGTTGGGCAGGGACCCTATGGCTACACCTTC.